Listed here are 7 T cell receptor beta chains from one sample, sequenced in a study of regulatory T cells in long-lasting Graves disease. This sample's time point: newly diagnosed GD, antithyroid drugs for less than 3 months. Preparation of the TCR library used RNA extracted from PBMCs. Sequencing libraries for TCR beta were prepared with iRepertoire HTBI primers and Arm-PCR of CDR3 regions. MiXCR, run by TCRdb on the multiplex PCR reads, gives a single entry per CDR3 protein. The sample contains approximately 400,000 distinct CDR3 sequences, more than 13% of which appear only once. These data also featured in a second study, about T cells in Graves' hyperthyroidism and ophthalmopathy.

This specimen consisted of peripheral blood mononuclear cells (PBMCs), obtained at new diagnosis, from a patient treated with antithyroid drugs. Every receptor here comes from a woman aged 25-40 years with Graves disease.

There are many counts of this clonotype. J is TRBJ1-1 and V is TRBV12-3 or TRBV12-4, with D possibly TRBD1 on 5 matching bases. CDR3 size: 14 residues. The ends were cut back, 6 bases at V and 6 bases at J, with 17 bases in the middle. The CDR3 is CASSWPGGIPEAFF. CDR3 nucleotide sequence: TGTGCCAGCAGCTGGCCGGGGGGAATCCCTGAAGCTTTCTTT.

This clonotype was recorded many times. The chain combines TRBV5-1 with TRBJ2-1; 9 bases fit TRBD2. Germline V gene data show CDR1 as SGHRS and CDR2 as YFSETQ. V gave up 4 bases and J gave up 8 bases; unmatched junction bases: 10. The CDR3 contains 15 residues. This CDR3 reads CASSTTSGSVDEQFF. The DNA of the CDR3 is TGCGCCAGCAGCACAACTAGCGGGTCGGTCGATGAGCAGTTCTTC.

This clonotype was detected a few times. The rearrangement links TRBV7-9 to TRBJ2-3; 9 bases line up with TRBD1. Per the germline V gene, CDR1 is SEHNR and CDR2 is FQNEAQ (reference sequence). This CDR3 is 15 amino acids long. V was clipped by 3 bases and J by 6 bases; unmatched bases: 7. DNA for the CDR3: TGTGCCAGCAGCTTTGACAGGGGGAAGAGGGATACGCAGTATTTT. Amino acid sequence: CASSFDRGKRDTQYF.

V is TRBV5-1 and J is TRBJ2-1; maybe TRBD2 (5 bases). The germline V gene has CDR1 SGHRS and CDR2 YFSETQ. Trimming removed 4 bases from V and 0 bases from J, with 14 bases in between. The length of the CDR3 is 16 residues. In DNA, the CDR3 is TGCGCCAGCAGCATCGGGAACGGCGGCTCCTACAATGAGCAGTTCTTC. Translation: CASSIGNGGSYNEQFF.

V usage is TRBV19 and J usage is TRBJ1-2; D not resolved. Per germline, CDR1 LNHDA and CDR2 SQIVND (reference sequence). This CDR3 spans 13 amino acids. V lost 3 bases and J 2 bases, leaving 7 bases between the germline ends. This chain's CDR3 is CASSMSRNYGYTF. CDR3 coding DNA: TGTGCCAGTAGTATGTCGAGGAACTATGGCTACACCTTC.

This clonotype was seen repeatedly, ten times or more. CDR3 amino acids: CASIQTGGGEQYF. CDR3 coding DNA: TGTGCCAGCATCCAAACAGGGGGAGGCGAGCAGTACTTC. J is TRBJ2-7 and V is TRBV6-1, with 8 positions matching TRBD1. The CDR3 consists of 13 residues. V lost 7 bases, J lost 6 bases, and 8 bases stayed unmatched. Per germline, CDR1 MNHNS and CDR2 SASEGT.

With respect to this clonotype: A much larger clone differs from this one at a single base, so this may be a read error. This CDR3 is missing its conserved last phenylalanine or tryptophan, likely due to a read error. V and J are TRBV7-8 and TRBJ1-1; D unclear. The V gene's germline CDR1 is SGHVS and CDR2 FQNEAQ. V lost 7 bases, J lost 1 base, and 10 bases lay in between. This CDR3 is 13 amino acids long. In nucleotides, the CDR3 is TGTGCCAGCACCCATCCGAGGAACACTGAAGCTTTCCTT. It encodes CASTHPRNTEAFL.